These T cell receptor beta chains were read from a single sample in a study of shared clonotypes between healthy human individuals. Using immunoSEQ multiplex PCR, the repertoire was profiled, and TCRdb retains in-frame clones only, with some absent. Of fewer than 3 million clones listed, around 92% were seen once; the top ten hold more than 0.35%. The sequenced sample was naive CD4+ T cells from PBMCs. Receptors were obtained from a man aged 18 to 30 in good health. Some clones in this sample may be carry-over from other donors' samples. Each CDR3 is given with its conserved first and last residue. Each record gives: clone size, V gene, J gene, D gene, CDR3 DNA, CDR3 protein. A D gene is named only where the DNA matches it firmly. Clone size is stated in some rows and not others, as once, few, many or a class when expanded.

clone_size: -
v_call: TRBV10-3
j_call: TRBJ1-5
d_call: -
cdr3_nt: TGTGCCATCAGTGAGTCCAATCAGCCCCAGCATTTT
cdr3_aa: CAISESNQPQHF

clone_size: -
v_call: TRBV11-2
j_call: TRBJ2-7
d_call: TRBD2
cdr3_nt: TGTGCCAGCAGCTTAATTCCTAGCGGGTCCTACGAGCAGTACTTC
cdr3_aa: CASSLIPSGSYEQYF

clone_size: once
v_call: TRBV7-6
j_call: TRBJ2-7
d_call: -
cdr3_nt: TGTGCCAGCAGCTTAGTGAAAGGCGGAACTTACGAGCAGTACTTC
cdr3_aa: CASSLVKGGTYEQYF

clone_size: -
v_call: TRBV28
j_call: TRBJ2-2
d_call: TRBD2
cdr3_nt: TGTGCCAGCAGTTTAGGCCTAGCGGGAGTAAGCGGGGAGCTGTTTTTT
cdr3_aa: CASSLGLAGVSGELFF

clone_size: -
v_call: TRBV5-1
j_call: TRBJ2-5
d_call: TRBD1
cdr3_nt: TGCGCCAGCAGACAGACAGGGAACCAAGAGACCCAGTACTTC
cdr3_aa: CASRQTGNQETQYF

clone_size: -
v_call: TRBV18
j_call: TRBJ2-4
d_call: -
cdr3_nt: TGTGCCAGCTCACCGACGCCCATTCTAGCGACCAAAAACATTCAGTACTTC
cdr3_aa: CASSPTPILATKNIQYF

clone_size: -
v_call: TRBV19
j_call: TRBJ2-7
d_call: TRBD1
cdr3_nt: TGTGCCAGTAGGGGACCGGGACAGGGGGGCGAGCAGTACTTC
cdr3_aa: CASRGPGQGGEQYF

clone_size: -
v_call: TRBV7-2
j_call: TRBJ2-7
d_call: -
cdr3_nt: TGTGCCAGCTCAATAGGGACCCAGCACTACGAGCAGTACTTC
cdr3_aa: CASSIGTQHYEQYF

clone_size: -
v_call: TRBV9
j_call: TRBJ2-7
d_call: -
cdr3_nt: TGTGCCAGCAGCCCCACAACTAGCCGCGAGCAGTACTTC
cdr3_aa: CASSPTTSREQYF

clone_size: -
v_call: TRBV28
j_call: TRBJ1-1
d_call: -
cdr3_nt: TGTGCCAGCAGGAGGCTGGCAGGGGCTCTTGGAGCTGAAGCTTTCTTT
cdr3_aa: CASRRLAGALGAEAFF

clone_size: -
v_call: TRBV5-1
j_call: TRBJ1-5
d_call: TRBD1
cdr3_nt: TGCGCCAGCAGCTTGGCGGGACAGTACAATCAGCCCCAGCATTTT
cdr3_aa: CASSLAGQYNQPQHF

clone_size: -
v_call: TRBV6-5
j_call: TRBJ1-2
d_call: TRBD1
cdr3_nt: TGTGCCAGCAGGCGACTTGACAGGGGAGCTGGCTACACCTTC
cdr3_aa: CASRRLDRGAGYTF

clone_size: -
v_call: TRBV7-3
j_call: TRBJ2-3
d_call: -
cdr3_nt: TGTGCCAGCAGCTTAGCCGGACAGTTCTCAGATACGCAGTATTTT
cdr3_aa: CASSLAGQFSDTQYF

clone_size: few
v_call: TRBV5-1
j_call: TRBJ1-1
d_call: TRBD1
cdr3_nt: TGCGCCAGCAGTGCGGGACAGTTGAACACTGAAGCTTTCTTT
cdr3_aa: CASSAGQLNTEAFF

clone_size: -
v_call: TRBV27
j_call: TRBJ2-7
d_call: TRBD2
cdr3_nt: TGTGCCAGCAGTCGTAGCGGGGGAACCTACGAGCAGTACTTC
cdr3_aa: CASSRSGGTYEQYF

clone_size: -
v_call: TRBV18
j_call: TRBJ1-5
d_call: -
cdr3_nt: TGTGCCAGCTCACCACAAGGGGTTGGTAGCAATCAGCCCCAGCATTTT
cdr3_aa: CASSPQGVGSNQPQHF

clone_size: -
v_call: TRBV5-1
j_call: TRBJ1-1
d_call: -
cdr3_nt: TGCGCCAGCAGCTTAGAAGGAGGGATCTCCGAAGCTTTCTTT
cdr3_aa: CASSLEGGISEAFF

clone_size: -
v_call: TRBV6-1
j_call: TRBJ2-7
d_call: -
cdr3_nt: TGTGCCAGCAGCCTAGGGGGGCGCGTATACGAGCAGTACTTC
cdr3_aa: CASSLGGRVYEQYF